These 23 T cell receptor beta chains originate from one sample sequenced in a study of blood T cell repertoires in COVID-19. Repertoires were generated with immunoSEQ multiplex PCR, while TCRdb's copy carries only in-frame clones and drops some. The sample includes around 140,000 clones, over 80% seen only once; the top ten take about 1.6%. The sequenced sample was peripheral blood. These receptors were obtained from a human donor in a cohort sampled during active COVID-19.

This clone was detected only a few times. CDR3 nucleotides: TGTGCCAGCAGCACGGACAGGGCCAACGCCGGGGAGCTGTTTTTT. This codes for CASSTDRANAGELFF. The chain uses TRBV7-9 and TRBJ2-2; 8 nucleotides line up with TRBD1. CDR1 and CDR2 (germline): SEHNR, FQNEAQ (reference sequence). The V segment lost 5 bases and the J segment 6 bases; nucleotides outside the gene matches: 8. CDR3 length: 15 residues.

This rearrangement joins TRBV7-9 to TRBJ1-5; maybe TRBD1 (6 bases). CDR1 and CDR2 from the germline V gene are SEHNR and FQNEAQ (reference sequence). V was pared by 5 bases and J by 2 bases, with 16 bases between. This CDR3 comprises 16 residues. CDR3 DNA sequence: TGTGCCAGCAGCATACAGGGATATGAGGGCAATCAGCCCCAGCATTTT. It is translated as CASSIQGYEGNQPQHF.

The chain is built from TRBV12-5 and TRBJ1-4, with D tentatively TRBD1 (5 bases). Trimming removed 0 bases at V and 7 bases at J, with 15 bases between. This CDR3 comprises 16 residues. CDR1 LGHNT and CDR2 FRNRAP come from the germline V gene. The CDR3 DNA reads as TGTGCTAGTGGTTTGGTACAGGCGGGGGGTGGTGAAAAACTGTTTTTT. Translating it yields CASGLVQAGGGEKLFF.

V is TRBV19 and J is TRBJ2-5; D perhaps matches TRBD2 (6 bases). The length of the CDR3 is 12 residues. Trimming pared 3 bases from V and 7 bases from J, leaving 9 bases between. In germline, CDR1 is LNHDA, CDR2 SQIVND (reference sequence). The CDR3 reads CASSMMGGTQYF. The DNA for the CDR3 is TGTGCCAGTAGTATGATGGGAGGGACCCAGTACTTC.

The chain couples TRBV5-1 to TRBJ1-5, with D possibly being TRBD1 (6 bases). Germline loops: CDR1 SGHRS, CDR2 YFSETQ. The CDR3 totals 15 residues. Trimming took 0 bases from V and 3 from J, leaving 10 bases between them. CDR3 region: CASSLVGDINQPQHF. CDR3 coding DNA: TGCGCCAGCAGCTTGGTAGGGGACATCAATCAGCCCCAGCATTTT.

V gene TRBV18 combines with J gene TRBJ1-6; D is uncertain. Trimming left V 10 bases short and J 8 bases short, with 21 bases between. CDR1 is KGHSH and CDR2 is LQKENI in the germline V gene. The CDR3 totals 15 residues. The CDR3 nucleotides are TGTGCCACCGGTCGTTATTCTACGAGGGATTCACCCCTCCACTTT. This encodes CATGRYSTRDSPLHF.

V gene TRBV4-1 combines with J gene TRBJ2-7; 12 nucleotides match TRBD2. J lost 5 bases, V lost 1 base, and 9 bases had no gene match. CDR3 size: 17 residues. Germline V gene lookup returns CDR1 MGHRA and CDR2 YSYEKL. CDR3 DNA sequence: TGCGCCAGCAGCCAAGTGAGACTAGCGGGAGTTCCCGACGAGCAGTACTTC. This encodes CASSQVRLAGVPDEQYF.

This rearrangement joins TRBV7-9 to TRBJ2-2, with D maybe TRBD2 (6 bases). CDR3 length equals 13 residues. Germline V gene data show CDR1 as SEHNR and CDR2 as FQNEAQ (reference sequence). V lost 3 bases and J 6 bases, leaving 8 bases between the germline ends. The CDR3 nucleotides are TGTGCCAGCAGCTTCAGGGAGGCCGGGGAGCTGTTTTTT. Translated, it gives CASSFREAGELFF.

This clone was recorded only once. This sequence joins TRBV7-8 and TRBJ2-2, with 8 bases lining up with TRBD2. The CDR3 runs 15 residues. CDR1 and CDR2 from the germline V gene are SGHVS and FQNEAQ. J lost 6 bases, V lost 6 bases, and 9 bases had no gene match. The CDR3 loop reads CASSSLAGAPGELFF. CDR3 nucleotide sequence: TGTGCCAGCAGTTCTCTAGCGGGCGCCCCCGGGGAGCTGTTTTTT.

This sequence joins TRBV25-1 and TRBJ2-7; 11 bases match TRBD2. With 8 bases clipped from V and 4 bases from J, the junction kept 4 bases outside the gene matches. The CDR3 consists of 13 residues. Germline V CDR1 and CDR2: MGHDK, SYGVNS. DNA of the CDR3: TGTGCCAGCCGACTAGCGGGACGGTACGAGCAGTACTTC. Protein product: CASRLAGRYEQYF.

This clone was observed a handful of times. This chain joins TRBV29-1 and TRBJ2-6, with D uncertain. V was shortened by 3 bases and J by 4 bases, with 10 bases between the two germline ends. Germline V gene lookup returns CDR1 SQVTM and CDR2 ANQGSEA. This CDR3 is 14 amino acids long. For the CDR3, the DNA is TGCAGCGTTGAGTCCCGCGGAGGGGCCAACGTCCTGACTTTC. Amino acids: CSVESRGGANVLTF.

The rearrangement links TRBV7-2 to TRBJ2-3, with 7 bases that match TRBD2. Germline trimming cut 4 bases from V and 3 bases from J; bases unmatched to any gene: 7. The CDR3 runs 15 residues. Germline assignment: CDR1 SGHTA and CDR2 FQGNSA. The CDR3 spells CASSSDPGRTDTQYF. The CDR3 coding sequence is TGTGCCAGCAGCTCCGACCCCGGGAGGACAGATACGCAGTATTTT.

As for this clone: A much larger clone lies one base from this, so it may be a read error. The chain is built from TRBV7-2 and TRBJ1-5; no reliable D call. The CDR3 totals 14 residues. CDR1 is SGHTA and CDR2 is FQGNSA in the germline V gene. V was cut by 3 bases and J by 1 base, with 7 bases left in between. CDR3 nucleotide sequence: TGTGCCAGCAGCTTCGGGGTGAGCAATCAGCCCCAGCATTTT. This sequence encodes CASSFGVSNQPQHF.

The chain is built from TRBV3-1 (or the pseudogene TRBV3-2) and TRBJ1-3; 8 positions agree with TRBD1. This CDR3 has 14 amino acids. The junction had 2 bases not matched to a gene; V was cut back by 4 bases and J by 3 bases. Germline V gene sequence: CDR1 LGHDT, CDR2 YNNKEL (reference sequence). As DNA, the CDR3 is TGTGCCAGCAGCCCCGGGACAGGTGGAAACACCATATATTTT. This codes for CASSPGTGGNTIYF.

The V call is TRBV7-9, the J call TRBJ1-1, with no clear D. CDR1 SEHNR and CDR2 FQNEAQ come from the germline V gene (reference sequence). The V and J ends lost 1 base and 2 bases respectively, with 11 bases between them. The CDR3 spans 15 residues. The CDR3 is CASSLVPGFNTEAFF. The DNA of the CDR3 is TGTGCCAGCAGCTTAGTCCCCGGGTTTAACACTGAAGCTTTCTTT.

The chain combines TRBV19 with TRBJ1-2, with 7 bases aligning to TRBD1. The CDR3 sequence is 15 residues long. The germline V gene has CDR1 LNHDA and CDR2 SQIVND (reference sequence). V gave up 11 bases and J gave up 7 bases; unmatched junction bases: 19. CDR3 region: CASYQSKERGPGYTF. CDR3 bases: TGTGCCTCCTATCAATCAAAGGAGAGGGGGCCTGGCTACACCTTC. Full variable domain (outside the CDR3, taken from reference TRBV19 and TRBJ1-2): DGGITQSPKYLFRKEGQNVTLSCEQNLNHDAMYWYRQDPGQGLRLIYYSQIVNDFQKGDIAEGYSVSREKKESFPLTVTSAQKNPTAFYLCASYQSKERGPGYTFGSGTRLTVV.

The chain links TRBV6-5 to TRBJ2-7; weak D call: TRBD1 (6 bases). V lost 0 bases to trimming and J lost 10 bases, with 19 bases between them. This CDR3 is 15 amino acids long. From germline, CDR1 is MNHEY and CDR2 SVGAGI. The CDR3 sequence: CASSYSSGQFPLQYF. CDR3 DNA sequence: TGTGCCAGCAGTTACTCGTCTGGACAGTTCCCTCTCCAGTACTTC.

The chain couples TRBV3-1 (or the pseudogene TRBV3-2) to TRBJ1-6, with TRBD1 matching 8 bases. Germline CDR1 LGHDT, CDR2 YNNKEL (reference sequence). V lost 4 bases to trimming and J lost 10 bases; unmatched junction nucleotides: 9. This CDR3 region has 15 residues. CDR3 protein: CASSPRTGRRSPLHF. The CDR3 nucleotides are TGTGCCAGCAGCCCCCGGACAGGGCGGAGATCACCCCTCCACTTT.

The rearrangement joins TRBV27 to TRBJ2-1, with 9 nucleotides matching TRBD1. The CDR3 is 13 amino acids. Germline assignment: CDR1 MNHEY and CDR2 SMNVEV (reference sequence). The V and J ends lost 10 bases and 10 bases, in that order; junction bases with no gene match: 11. The CDR3 bases are TGTGCCACGAGGGGGACAGGGCTCACCGAGCAGTTCTTC. Translated: CATRGTGLTEQFF.

This clone has just one count. The V call is TRBV19, the J call TRBJ2-1, with 9 nucleotides matching TRBD2. Germline assignment: CDR1 LNHDA and CDR2 SQIVND (reference sequence). The CDR3 totals 15 residues. The trim removed 3 bases at V and 6 bases at J, leaving 6 bases unmatched. CDR3 sequence reads: CASSIASGAPNEQFF. DNA of the CDR3: TGTGCCAGTAGTATCGCTAGCGGGGCCCCCAATGAGCAGTTCTTC. The complete variable domain, with remaining parts taken from reference TRBV19 and TRBJ2-1, reads DGGITQSPKYLFRKEGQNVTLSCEQNLNHDAMYWYRQDPGQGLRLIYYSQIVNDFQKGDIAEGYSVSREKKESFPLTVTSAQKNPTAFYLCASSIASGAPNEQFFGPGTRLTVL.

The gene calls are TRBV5-1 and TRBJ2-3, with D hard to call. Germline CDR1 SGHRS, CDR2 YFSETQ. The CDR3 spans 14 residues. Trimming removed 0 bases from V and 2 bases from J, with 7 bases in between. DNA of the CDR3: TGCGCCAGCAGCTTGGTACAGAACACAGATACGCAGTATTTT. Translation gives CASSLVQNTDTQYF.

The rearrangement links TRBV28 to TRBJ1-2, with D unclear. V was clipped by 5 bases and J by 2 bases, with 12 bases between them. The CDR3 is 14 amino acids. CDR1 and CDR2 (germline): MDHEN, SYDVKM. In DNA, the CDR3 is TGTGCCAGCAGTCCAGGCAGTTTCAACTATGGCTACACCTTC. Translating gives CASSPGSFNYGYTF.

The chain joins TRBV6-5 to TRBJ2-7, with D uncertain. V lost 0 bases, J lost 5 bases, and 11 bases lay in between. Germline CDR1 MNHEY, CDR2 SVGAGI. This CDR3 comprises 14 residues. In nucleotides, the CDR3 is TGTGCCAGCAGTTACTCGGGCAGCCTGAACGAGCAGTACTTC. It encodes CASSYSGSLNEQYF.